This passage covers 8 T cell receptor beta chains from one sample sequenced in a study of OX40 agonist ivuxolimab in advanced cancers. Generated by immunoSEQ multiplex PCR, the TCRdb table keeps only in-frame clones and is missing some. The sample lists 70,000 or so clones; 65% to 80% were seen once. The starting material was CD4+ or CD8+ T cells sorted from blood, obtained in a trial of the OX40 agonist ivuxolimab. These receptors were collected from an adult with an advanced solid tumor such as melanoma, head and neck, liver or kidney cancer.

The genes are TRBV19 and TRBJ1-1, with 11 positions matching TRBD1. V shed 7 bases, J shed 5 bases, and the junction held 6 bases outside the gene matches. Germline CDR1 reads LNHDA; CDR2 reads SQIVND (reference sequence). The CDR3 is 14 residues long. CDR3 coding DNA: TGTGCCAGTACCCGGGACAGGGGGAGGACTGAAGCTTTCTTT. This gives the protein CASTRDRGRTEAFF.

CDR3 in amino acids: CSVFLTSAAWADNEQFF. The CDR3 coding sequence is TGCAGCGTGTTCCTGACTAGCGCTGCTTGGGCTGACAATGAGCAGTTCTTC. The chain uses TRBV29-1 and TRBJ2-1; 8 bases agree with TRBD2. The V gene's germline CDR1 is SQVTM and CDR2 ANQGSEA. The CDR3 runs to 17 residues. V trimming: 6 bases; J trimming: 5 bases; junction bases outside the gene matches: 18.

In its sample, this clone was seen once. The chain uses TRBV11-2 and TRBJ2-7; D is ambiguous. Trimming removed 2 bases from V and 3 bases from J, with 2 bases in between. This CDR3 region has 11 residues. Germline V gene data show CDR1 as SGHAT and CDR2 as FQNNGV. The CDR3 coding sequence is TGTGCCAGCAGCTTACACTACGAGCAGTACTTC. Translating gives CASSLHYEQYF.

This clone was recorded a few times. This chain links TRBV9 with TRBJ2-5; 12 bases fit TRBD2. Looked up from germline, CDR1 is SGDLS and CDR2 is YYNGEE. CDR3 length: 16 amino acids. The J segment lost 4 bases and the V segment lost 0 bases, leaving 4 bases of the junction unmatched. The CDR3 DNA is TGTGCCAGCAGCGTAGGTGGACTAGCGGGGATAGAGACCCAGTACTTC. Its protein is CASSVGGLAGIETQYF.

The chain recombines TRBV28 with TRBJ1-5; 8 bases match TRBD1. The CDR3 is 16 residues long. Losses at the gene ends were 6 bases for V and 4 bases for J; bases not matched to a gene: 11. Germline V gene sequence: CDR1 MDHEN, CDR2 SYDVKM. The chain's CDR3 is CASRGTGAPRNQPQHF. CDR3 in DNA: TGTGCCAGCAGGGGGACAGGAGCTCCACGTAATCAGCCCCAGCATTTT.

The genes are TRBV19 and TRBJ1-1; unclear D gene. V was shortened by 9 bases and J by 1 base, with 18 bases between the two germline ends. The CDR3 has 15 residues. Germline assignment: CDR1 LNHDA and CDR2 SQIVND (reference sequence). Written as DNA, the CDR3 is TGTGCCAGCCGCCGGTCCTATCGTGAGAACACTGAAGCTTTCTTT. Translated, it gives CASRRSYRENTEAFF.

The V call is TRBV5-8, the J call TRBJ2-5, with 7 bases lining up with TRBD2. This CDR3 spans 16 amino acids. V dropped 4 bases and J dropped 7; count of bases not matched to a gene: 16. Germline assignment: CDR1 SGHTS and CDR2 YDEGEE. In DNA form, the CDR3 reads TGTGCCAGCAGCGCGGGCGGGAGCGGGGATGGCTGGACCCAGTACTTC. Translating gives CASSAGGSGDGWTQYF.

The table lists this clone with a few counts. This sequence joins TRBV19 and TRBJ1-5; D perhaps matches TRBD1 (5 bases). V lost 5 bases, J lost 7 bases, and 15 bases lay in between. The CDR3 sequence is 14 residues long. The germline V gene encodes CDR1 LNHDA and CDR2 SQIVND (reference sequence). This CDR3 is CASSHQGNRQPQHF. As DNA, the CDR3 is TGTGCCAGTAGTCATCAGGGAAATCGGCAGCCCCAGCATTTT. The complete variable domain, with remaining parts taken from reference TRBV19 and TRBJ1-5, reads DGGITQSPKYLFRKEGQNVTLSCEQNLNHDAMYWYRQDPGQGLRLIYYSQIVNDFQKGDIAEGYSVSREKKESFPLTVTSAQKNPTAFYLCASSHQGNRQPQHFGDGTRLSIL.